These 15 T cell receptor beta chains came from one sample sequenced in a study of Ad26.COV2.S vaccination and SARS-CoV-2 variants. Produced via immunoSEQ multiplex PCR; TCRdb's table is partial and in-frame only. The sample records roughly 500,000 clones, 70% to 90% being singletons. Treatment given: roughly 19 received Ad26.COV2.S at low or high dose, single or two shots; roughly five received placebo; per-sample allocation not given. The samples were gathered on day 63 after the first injection of vaccine or placebo. The sequencing used peripheral blood, collected in a trial of Ad26.COV2.S vaccine versus placebo. These receptors were taken from a person aged 18-60 years who received the Ad26.COV2.S COVID-19 vaccine or a placebo.

The chain links TRBV28 to TRBJ2-3, with TRBD2 matching 11 bases. The junction had 17 bases not matched to a gene; V was cut back by 5 bases and J by 4 bases. This CDR3 spans 19 amino acids. The V gene's germline CDR1 is MDHEN and CDR2 SYDVKM. CDR3 DNA sequence: TGTGCCAGCAGTCCAATCCGAATATTAGCGGGAGGGCCCGCAGATACGCAGTATTTT. Translation gives CASSPIRILAGGPADTQYF.

The chain links TRBV11-1 to TRBJ2-7; TRBD1 matches at 9 bases. Germline CDR1 is SGHAT and CDR2 is FQDESV (reference sequence). This CDR3 region has 15 residues. V lost 4 bases to trimming and J lost 3 bases; unmatched junction nucleotides: 7. CDR3 nucleotides: TGTGCCAGCAGCTCGACCGGGACAGGGCACTACGAGCAGTACTTC. This translates into CASSSTGTGHYEQYF.

The rearrangement links TRBV10-3 to TRBJ1-2, with 7 bases identical to TRBD1. The CDR3 extends over 11 amino acids. The germline CDR1 and CDR2 sequences are ENHRY and SYGVKD. The junction had 1 base not matched to a gene; V was cut back by 9 bases and J by 3 bases. The CDR3 protein is CAIGQDYGYTF. In nucleotides, the CDR3 is TGTGCCATTGGACAGGACTATGGCTACACCTTC.

This clone was found once. V is TRBV2 and J is TRBJ2-2; D is ambiguous. The germline V and J ends were trimmed by 5 bases and 0 bases, with 10 bases remaining between them. CDR3 length equals 15 residues. Germline CDR1 reads SNHLY; CDR2 reads FYNNEI. The CDR3 nucleotides are TGTGCCAGCAGTCAGAGCGATCCGAACACCGGGGAGCTGTTTTTT. Its translation is CASSQSDPNTGELFF. The variable domain in full, with the rest retrieved from reference TRBV2 and TRBJ2-2, is EPEVTQTPSHQVTQMGQEVILRCVPISNHLYFYWYRQILGQKVEFLVSFYNNEISEKSEIFDDQFSVERPDGSNFTLKIRSTKLEDSAMYFCASSQSDPNTGELFFGEGSRLTVL.

CDR3 region: CATSRDPGQPQHF. The CDR3 nucleotides are TGTGCCACCAGCAGAGATCCGGGACAGCCCCAGCATTTT. The J gene is TRBJ1-5, the V gene TRBV15; D is unclear. The length of the CDR3 is 13 residues. Germline V gives CDR1 LNHNV, CDR2 YYDKDF (reference sequence). The V gene lost 0 bases and the J gene lost 7 bases, with 7 bases spanning the gap.

The rearrangement links TRBV6-5 to TRBJ2-7; 7 bases line up with TRBD1. The CDR3 has 13 amino acids. Germline CDR1 and CDR2: MNHEY and SVGAGI. Unmatched junction bases numbered 11, after V lost 6 bases and J lost 9 bases. CDR3 sequence: CASSDGTAPRQYF. In DNA, the CDR3 is TGTGCCAGCAGCGATGGGACAGCCCCTAGGCAGTACTTC.

In this sample, this clone turned up many times. This chain joins TRBV4-2 and TRBJ2-7, with 14 nucleotides matching TRBD2. The CDR3 is 20 amino acids. The V segment lost 1 base and the J segment 5 bases; nucleotides outside the gene matches: 16. Germline-derived CDR1 and CDR2 are LGHNA and YNFKEQ. The CDR3 DNA reads TGTGCCAGCAGCCAAGTAATGAGGGGACTAGCGGGAGATATAAAGGACGAGCAGTACTTC. Translating gives CASSQVMRGLAGDIKDEQYF.

As concerns this clone: Other nucleotide sequences from this sample produce the same CDR3. The chain is built from TRBV19 and TRBJ2-2, with 11 bases aligning to TRBD2. Germline CDR1 LNHDA, CDR2 SQIVND (reference sequence). CDR3 length equals 15 residues. J was trimmed by 2 bases and V by 4 bases; bases with no gene match: 0. The CDR3 sequence is CASSRLAGNTGELFF. The DNA for the CDR3 is TGTGCCAGTAGTAGACTAGCGGGAAACACCGGGGAGCTGTTTTTT.

The chain is built from TRBV6-1 and TRBJ2-6; 8 nucleotides agree with TRBD1. The germline V gene has CDR1 MNHNS and CDR2 SASEGT. V lost 0 bases to trimming and J lost 1 base; unmatched junction nucleotides: 8. The CDR3 covers 19 residues. CDR3 in DNA: TGTGCCAGCAGTGAAGCCGGGGACAGGTACCTATCTGGGGCCAACGTCCTGACTTTC. Translated, it gives CASSEAGDRYLSGANVLTF.

J is TRBJ2-1 and V is TRBV3-1 (or the pseudogene TRBV3-2); D is ambiguous. The germline V gene encodes CDR1 LGHDT and CDR2 YNNKEL (reference sequence). Trimming stripped 2 bases from V and 9 bases from J, with 11 bases between. CDR3 size: 13 residues. The CDR3 region has the DNA TGTGCCAGCAGCCAATCCGCGACGGGTGAGCAGTTCTTC. Its translation is CASSQSATGEQFF.

The chain links TRBV28 to TRBJ1-5; D is unresolved. The CDR3 is 14 amino acids. Germline CDR1 and CDR2: MDHEN and SYDVKM. The V and J ends lost 6 bases and 0 bases respectively, with 9 bases between them. As DNA, the CDR3 is TGTGCCAGCAGGCCGACAAATAGCAATCAGCCCCAGCATTTT. This encodes CASRPTNSNQPQHF.

J is TRBJ2-2 and V is TRBV9; 7 nucleotides match TRBD1. There are 14 residues in the CDR3. V was clipped by 0 bases and J by 6 bases; unmatched bases: 2. Germline CDR1 is SGDLS and CDR2 is YYNGEE. The CDR3 sequence is CASSVAQGSGELFF. The DNA of the CDR3 is TGTGCCAGCAGCGTAGCACAGGGGTCCGGGGAGCTGTTTTTT.

Here the CDR3 reads CATSDPAELPETQYF. In DNA, the CDR3 is TGTGCCACCAGTGATCCTGCGGAGCTACCGGAGACCCAGTACTTC. The chain recombines TRBV24-1 with TRBJ2-5; D unresolved. Germline CDR1 and CDR2: KGHDR and SFDVKD. There are 15 residues in the CDR3. With 3 bases removed from V and 5 bases from J, the gap between germline ends came to 15 bases.

The gene calls are TRBV5-5 and TRBJ1-3; D is uncertain. CDR1 is SGHKS, CDR2 YYEKEE, per germline (reference sequence). Trimming took 4 bases from V and 3 from J, leaving 14 bases between them. The CDR3 totals 15 residues. This CDR3 reads CASSLQSVYGNTIYF. The CDR3 DNA follows: TGTGCCAGCAGCCTCCAAAGCGTATATGGAAACACCATATATTTT.

V gene TRBV5-4 combines with J gene TRBJ2-7; tentative D call: TRBD2 (5 bases). The V end lost 2 bases, the J end lost 3 bases, and 9 bases lay between the germline ends. CDR1 is SGHNT and CDR2 is YYREEE in the germline V gene (reference sequence). The CDR3 length is 13 residues. As DNA, the CDR3 is TGTGCCAGCAGCTTTCGGGGTAGCTACGAGCAGTACTTC. Amino acid sequence: CASSFRGSYEQYF.